Listed below are T cell receptor beta chains from one sample, sequenced in a study of T cells in Graves' hyperthyroidism and ophthalmopathy. MiXCR was run by TCRdb on the multiplex PCR reads, yielding one entry per CDR3 protein. The table shows approximately 430,000 distinct CDR3 sequences, with about 15% occurring only once. Sequenced: blood. Receptors were obtained from a woman between 18 and 30 years old with Graves' hyperthyroidism. Both conserved end residues are part of each CDR3. A D gene is named only where the DNA matches it firmly. Clone size is given as once, few or many counts, or a class when the clone is expanded.

j_call clone_size v_call d_call cdr3_nt cdr3_aa
TRBJ2-1 few TRBV27 . TGTGCCAGCAGCCAAGTTCCAGGTCCCTTGGACAATGAGCAGTTCTTC CASSQVPGPLDNEQFF
TRBJ2-5 many TRBV11-2 TRBD2 TGTGCCAGCAGCTTAGCGGGAGGGCAACGGAGCCAGTACTTC CASSLAGGQRSQYF
TRBJ2-6 few TRBV5-1 . TGCGCCAGCAGCTTTACCTGGACAGAGCTGGGGGGGGCCAACGTCCTGACTTTC CASSFTWTELGGANVLTF
TRBJ1-2 many TRBV5-1 . TGCGCCAGCAGCTTGGACAGCCAATATGGCTACACCTTC CASSLDSQYGYTF
TRBJ1-3 few TRBV13 TRBD1 TGTGCCAGCAGCCTGAGACAGGGAGCTAGAAACACCATATATTTT CASSLRQGARNTIYF
TRBJ2-7 many TRBV24-1 TRBD1 TGTGCCACCGCCCCCCGGGACAGGAACAACGAGCAGTACTTC CATAPRDRNNEQYF
TRBJ2-1 few TRBV9 TRBD2 TGTGCCAGCAGCGTTCCGGGACAAGCGGGAGGCGAAGAGCAGTTCTTC CASSVPGQAGGEEQFF
TRBJ2-1 many TRBV27 . TGTGCCAGCAGTACTGCGCGGGGACCTCGCTCCTACAATGAGCAGTTCTTC CASSTARGPRSYNEQFF
TRBJ2-3 many TRBV7-2 . TGTGCCAGCAGCTTAGGTGTATCGCTCCCCACAGATACGCAGTATTTT CASSLGVSLPTDTQYF
TRBJ1-1 many TRBV10-1 . TGCGCCAGCAGTGAGGGGGGGAGCACTGAAGCTTTCTTT CASSEGGSTEAFF
TRBJ1-3 many TRBV2 . TGTGCCAGCAGTGAAGGTCGCTCTGGAAACACCATATATTTT CASSEGRSGNTIYF
TRBJ2-7 many TRBV18 . TGTGCCAGCTCACCACATCCTAACTACTACGAGCAGTACTTC CASSPHPNYYEQYF
TRBJ2-7 few TRBV12-3/TRBV12-4 . TGTGCCAGCAGCGACCAAAGCGGTACCGAGCAGTACTTC CASSDQSGTEQYF
TRBJ1-1 many TRBV2 . TGTGCCAGCAGTGGGACGGCGAACACTGAAGCTTTCTTT CASSGTANTEAFF
TRBJ2-3 many TRBV20-1 . TGCAGTGCCCACCGGGAGGCGGGGGCCACAGATACGCAGTATTTT CSAHREAGATDTQYF